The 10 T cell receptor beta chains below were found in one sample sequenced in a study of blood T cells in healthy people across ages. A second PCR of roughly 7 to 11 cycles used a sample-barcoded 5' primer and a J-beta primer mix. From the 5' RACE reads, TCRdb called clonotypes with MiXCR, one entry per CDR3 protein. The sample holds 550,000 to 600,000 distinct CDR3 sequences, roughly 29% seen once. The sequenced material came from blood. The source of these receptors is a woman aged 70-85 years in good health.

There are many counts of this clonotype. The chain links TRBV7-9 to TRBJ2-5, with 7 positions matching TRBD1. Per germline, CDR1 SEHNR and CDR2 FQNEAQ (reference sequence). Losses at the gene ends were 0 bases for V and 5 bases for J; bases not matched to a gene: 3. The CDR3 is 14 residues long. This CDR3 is CASSLAGGTETQYF. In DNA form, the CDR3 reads TGTGCCAGCAGCTTAGCAGGGGGCACGGAGACCCAGTACTTC.

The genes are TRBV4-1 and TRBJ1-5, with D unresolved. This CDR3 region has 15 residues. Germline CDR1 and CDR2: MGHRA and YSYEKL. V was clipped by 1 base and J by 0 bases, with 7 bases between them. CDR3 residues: CASSQGVGSNQPQHF. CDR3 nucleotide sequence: TGCGCCAGCAGCCAAGGAGTGGGTAGCAATCAGCCCCAGCATTTT.

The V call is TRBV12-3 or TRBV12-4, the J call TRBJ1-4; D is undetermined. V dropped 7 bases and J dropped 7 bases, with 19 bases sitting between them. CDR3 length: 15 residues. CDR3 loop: CASTLTSGTGEKLFF. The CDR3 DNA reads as TGTGCCAGCACCCTAACCTCCGGCACGGGTGAAAAACTGTTTTTT.

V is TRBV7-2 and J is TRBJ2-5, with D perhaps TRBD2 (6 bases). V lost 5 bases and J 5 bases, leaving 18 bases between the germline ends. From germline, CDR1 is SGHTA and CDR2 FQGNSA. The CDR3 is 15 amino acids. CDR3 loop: CASSPRRGTGETQYF. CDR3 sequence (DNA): TGTGCCAGCAGCCCCCGTCGGGGGACTGGGGAGACCCAGTACTTC.

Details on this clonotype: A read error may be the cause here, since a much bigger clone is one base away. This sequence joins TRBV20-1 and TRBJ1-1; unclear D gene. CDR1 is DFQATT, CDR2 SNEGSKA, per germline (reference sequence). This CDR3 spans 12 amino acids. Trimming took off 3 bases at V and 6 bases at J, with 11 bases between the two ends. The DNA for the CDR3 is TGCAGTGCTAGTTCGGATCACGCTGAAGCTTTCTTT. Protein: CSASSDHAEAFF.

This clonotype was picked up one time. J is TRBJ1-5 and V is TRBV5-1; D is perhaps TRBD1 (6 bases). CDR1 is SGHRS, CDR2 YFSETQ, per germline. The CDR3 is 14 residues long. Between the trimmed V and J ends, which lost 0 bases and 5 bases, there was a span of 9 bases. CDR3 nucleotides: TGCGCCAGCAGCTTGGAGGGGGGCCATCAGCCCCAGCATTTT. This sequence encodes CASSLEGGHQPQHF.

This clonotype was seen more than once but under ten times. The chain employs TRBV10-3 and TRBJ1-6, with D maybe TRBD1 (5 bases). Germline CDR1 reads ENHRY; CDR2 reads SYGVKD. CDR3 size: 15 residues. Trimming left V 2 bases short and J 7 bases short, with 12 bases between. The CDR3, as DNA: TGTGCCATCAGTGAGGGGCAGGGTGGCAATTCACCCCTCCACTTT. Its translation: CAISEGQGGNSPLHF.

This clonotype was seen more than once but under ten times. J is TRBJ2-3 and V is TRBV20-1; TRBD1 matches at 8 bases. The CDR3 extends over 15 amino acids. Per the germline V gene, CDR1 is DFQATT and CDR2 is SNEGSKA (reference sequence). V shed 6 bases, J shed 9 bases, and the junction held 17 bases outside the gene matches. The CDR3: CSAARQGIGSHTQYF. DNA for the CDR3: TGCAGTGCAGCCCGACAGGGGATAGGGTCACACACGCAGTATTTT.

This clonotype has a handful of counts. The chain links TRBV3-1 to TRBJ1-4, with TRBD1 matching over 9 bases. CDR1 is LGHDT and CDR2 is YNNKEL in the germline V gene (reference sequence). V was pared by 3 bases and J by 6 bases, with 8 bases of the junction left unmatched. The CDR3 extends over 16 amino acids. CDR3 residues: CASSHTGTGIYEKLFF. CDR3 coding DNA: TGTGCCAGCAGCCATACCGGGACAGGGATATATGAAAAACTGTTTTTT.

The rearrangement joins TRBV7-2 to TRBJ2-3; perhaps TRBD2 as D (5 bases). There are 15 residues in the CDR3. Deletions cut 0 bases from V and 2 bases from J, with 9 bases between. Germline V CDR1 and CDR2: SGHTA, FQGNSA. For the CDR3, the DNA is TGTGCCAGCAGCTTAGCGAGGGCCTACACAGATACGCAGTATTTT. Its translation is CASSLARAYTDTQYF.